A single T cell receptor beta chain is shown here with its context. Its antigen target is currently unknown. No quality values exist for individual bases; no much larger clone is one base distant. This record belongs to a study of T cell changes during pregnancy in multiple sclerosis (dated by TCRdb to the late 2010s). For the study in its entirety: The study looked at changes in the T cell repertoire across pregnancy in women with multiple sclerosis.

The library was made by the immunoSEQ multiplex PCR assay. TCRdb took this table from immuneACCESS and kept in-frame rearrangements with V and J called. Such tables lack part of the clones; where checked against another copy, unresolved V genes explain under half of the gap, and the rest is unexplained. The table for this sample lists approximately 23,000 clones; less than 95% of them were counted only once. Jointly, the top ten make up around 0.69% of the sample. CDR1 and CDR2 are read off the germline V gene as SGHDN and FVKESK. The CDR3, cysteine through phenylalanine, is 18 amino acids long. Only the CDR3 DNA stays, 54 bases, in frame from base 1. The junction carries 21 bases between V and J, which are trimmed by 1 base and 3 bases respectively.

This TCR was recovered from a female donor in good health, enrolled as a control in a pregnancy study. This receptor chain uses TRBV14 and TRBJ1-2, with TRBD1 as a weak D call on 5 bases. The sample was CD4+ T cells from peripheral blood mononuclear cells, taken in the third trimester of pregnancy. The CDR3 region has the sequence CASSQVGPAQRGHYGYTF. At the DNA level, the sequence is TGTGCCAGCAGCCAAGTAGGCCCGGCGCAAAGGGGCCACTATGGCTACACCTTC.